This T cell receptor (beta chain) was retrieved from a study of shared clonotypes between healthy human individuals. HIV-negative, healthy adults without recent acute infections or vaccinations were the donors. Overall study results and limits: Clonotype sharing across donors was expected to vary with sequencing depth. Tissue TCR repertoires likely differ from these blood-only repertoires.

The data were produced by immunoSEQ multiplex PCR, yet TCRdb's version contains in-frame clones alone and is incomplete. The sample holds approximately 2.5 million clones, roughly 92% seen once. Notes on this clone: Its cognate antigen is unknown. A junction boundary mismatches the germline segment, possibly from a read error.

The clonotype comes from a young man in good health. Sequencing input: naive CD4+ T cells sorted from blood. Subset described: CD45RA+ positively selected.

The CDR3 nucleotides read TGTGCTAGCAGCTTAAGACTAGCTAGCTCCTACGAGCAGTACTTC. This codes for CASSLRLASSYEQYF. This chain joins TRBV7-7 and TRBJ2-7, with 7 positions matching TRBD2. The CDR3 length is 15 residues. Germline loops: CDR1 SSHAT, CDR2 FNYEAQ (reference sequence).